Described below is a single T cell receptor beta chain sequence and its context. TCRdb keeps only in-frame clones here, not all; method: immunoSEQ multiplex PCR. The table shows 2 million to 2.5 million clones, with around 93% occurring only once. This entry comes from a study of shared clonotypes between healthy human individuals. Germline-derived CDR1 and CDR2 are LGHNA and YSLEER. The CDR3 has 13 amino acids. The ends lost 2 bases at V and 7 bases at J; junction bases unmatched: 4. Sequenced sample: naive CD4+ T cells from PBMCs. Subset defined: CD45RA+ positively selected. J is TRBJ1-1 and V is TRBV4-3, with 7 bases aligning to TRBD1. This TCR was sampled from a man aged 18 to 29 in good health. Some clones in this sample may be carry-over from other donors' samples. CDR3 bases: TGCGCCAGCAGCCAATTACAGGGGATTGAAGCTTTCTTT. This codes for CASSQLQGIEAFF.